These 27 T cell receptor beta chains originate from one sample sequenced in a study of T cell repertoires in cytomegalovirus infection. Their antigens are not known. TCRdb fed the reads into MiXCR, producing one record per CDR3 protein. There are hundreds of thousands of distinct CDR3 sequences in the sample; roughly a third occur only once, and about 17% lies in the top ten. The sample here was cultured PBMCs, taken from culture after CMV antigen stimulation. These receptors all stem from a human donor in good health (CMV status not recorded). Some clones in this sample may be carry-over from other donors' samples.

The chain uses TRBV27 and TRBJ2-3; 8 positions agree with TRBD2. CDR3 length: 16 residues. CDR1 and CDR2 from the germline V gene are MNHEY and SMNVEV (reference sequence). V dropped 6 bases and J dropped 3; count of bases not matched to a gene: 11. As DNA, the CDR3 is TGTGCCAGCAGCCTAGGGAGCGGGAGTATGACAGATACGCAGTATTTT. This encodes CASSLGSGSMTDTQYF.

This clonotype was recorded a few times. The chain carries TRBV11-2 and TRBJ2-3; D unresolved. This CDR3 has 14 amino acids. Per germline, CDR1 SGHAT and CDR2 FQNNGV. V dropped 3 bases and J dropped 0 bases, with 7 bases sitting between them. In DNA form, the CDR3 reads TGTGCCAGCAGCTTGAGTCATAGCACAGATACGCAGTATTTT. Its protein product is CASSLSHSTDTQYF.

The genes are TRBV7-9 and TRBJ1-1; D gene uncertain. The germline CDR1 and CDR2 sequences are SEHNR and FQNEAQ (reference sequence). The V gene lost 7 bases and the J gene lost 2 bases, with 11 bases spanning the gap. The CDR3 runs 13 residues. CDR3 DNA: TGTGCCAGCAATCAGAACTCAAACACTGAAGCTTTCTTT. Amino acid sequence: CASNQNSNTEAFF. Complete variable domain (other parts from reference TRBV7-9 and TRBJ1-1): DTGVSQNPRHKITKRGQNVTFRCDPISEHNRLYWYRQTLGQGPEFLTYFQNEAQLEKSRLLSDRFSAERPKGSFSTLEIQRTEQGDSAMYLCASNQNSNTEAFFGQGTRLTVV.

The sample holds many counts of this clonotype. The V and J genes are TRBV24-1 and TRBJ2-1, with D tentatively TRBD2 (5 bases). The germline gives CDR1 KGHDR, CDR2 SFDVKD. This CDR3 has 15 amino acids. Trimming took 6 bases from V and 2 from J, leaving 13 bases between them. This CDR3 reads CATSTPGTTYNEQFF. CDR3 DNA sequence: TGTGCCACCAGTACTCCGGGAACGACCTACAATGAGCAGTTCTTC.

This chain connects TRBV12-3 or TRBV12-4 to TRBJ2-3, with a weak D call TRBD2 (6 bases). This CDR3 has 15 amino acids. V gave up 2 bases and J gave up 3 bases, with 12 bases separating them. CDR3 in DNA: TGTGCCAGCAGTTTAACGGTGGCGGGGACAGATACGCAGTATTTT. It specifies CASSLTVAGTDTQYF.

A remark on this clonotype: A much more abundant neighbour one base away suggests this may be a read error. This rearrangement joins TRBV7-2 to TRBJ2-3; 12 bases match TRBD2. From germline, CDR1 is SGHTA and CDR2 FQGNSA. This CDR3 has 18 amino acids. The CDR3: CASSLAPLGLAGTETQYF. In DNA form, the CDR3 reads TGTGCCAGCAGCTTAGCGCCACTCGGACTAGCGGGGACAGAAACGCAGTATTTT. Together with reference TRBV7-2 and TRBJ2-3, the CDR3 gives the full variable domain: GAGVSQSPSNKVTEKGKDVELRCDPISGHTALYWYRQSLGQGLEFLIYFQGNSAPDKSGLPSDRFSAERTGGSVSTLTIQRTQQEDSAVYLCASSLAPLGLAGTETQYFGPGTRLTVL.

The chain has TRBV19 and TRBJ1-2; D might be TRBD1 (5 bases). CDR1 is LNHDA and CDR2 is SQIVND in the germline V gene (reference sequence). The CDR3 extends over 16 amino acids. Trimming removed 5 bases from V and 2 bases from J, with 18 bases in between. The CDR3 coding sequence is TGTGCCAGTAGTCCGCGGACGGGGGGACTGAACTATGGCTACACCTTC. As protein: CASSPRTGGLNYGYTF. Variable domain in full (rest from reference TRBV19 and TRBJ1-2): DGGITQSPKYLFRKEGQNVTLSCEQNLNHDAMYWYRQDPGQGLRLIYYSQIVNDFQKGDIAEGYSVSREKKESFPLTVTSAQKNPTAFYLCASSPRTGGLNYGYTFGSGTRLTVV.

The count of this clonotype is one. The CDR3 loop is CASSLGISGQYGYTF. CDR3 sequence (DNA): TGTGCCAGCAGCTTAGGAATTTCAGGACAGTATGGCTACACCTTC. The chain joins TRBV7-6 to TRBJ1-2; D may be TRBD1 (6 bases). This CDR3 has 15 amino acids. With 1 base removed from V and 5 bases from J, the gap between germline ends came to 14 bases. The germline V gene encodes CDR1 SGHVS and CDR2 FNYEAQ.

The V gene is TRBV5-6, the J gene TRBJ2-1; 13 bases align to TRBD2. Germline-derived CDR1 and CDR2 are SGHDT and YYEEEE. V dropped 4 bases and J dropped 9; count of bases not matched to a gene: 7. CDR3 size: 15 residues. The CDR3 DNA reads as TGTGCCAGCAGCCGAGGACTAGCGGGAGAAACTGAGCAGTTCTTC. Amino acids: CASSRGLAGETEQFF.

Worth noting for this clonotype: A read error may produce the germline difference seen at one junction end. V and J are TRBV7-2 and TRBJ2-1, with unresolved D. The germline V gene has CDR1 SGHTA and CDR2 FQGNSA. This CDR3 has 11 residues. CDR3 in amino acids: CASSPGRSPVF. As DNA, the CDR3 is TGTGCCAGCAGCCCTGGACGCTCCCCGGTCTTC.

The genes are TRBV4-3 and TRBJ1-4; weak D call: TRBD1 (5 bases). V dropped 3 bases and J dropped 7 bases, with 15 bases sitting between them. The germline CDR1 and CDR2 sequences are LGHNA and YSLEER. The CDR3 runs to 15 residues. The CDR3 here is CASSQARGGFEKLFF. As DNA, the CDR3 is TGCGCCAGCAGCCAGGCCCGGGGGGGGTTTGAAAAACTGTTTTTT.

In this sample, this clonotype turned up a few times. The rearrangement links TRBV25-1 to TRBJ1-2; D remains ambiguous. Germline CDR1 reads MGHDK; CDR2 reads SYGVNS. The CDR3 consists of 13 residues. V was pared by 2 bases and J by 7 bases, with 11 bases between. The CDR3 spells CASSEAGRVGYTF. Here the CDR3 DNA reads TGTGCCAGCAGTGAAGCGGGGAGGGTTGGCTACACCTTC.

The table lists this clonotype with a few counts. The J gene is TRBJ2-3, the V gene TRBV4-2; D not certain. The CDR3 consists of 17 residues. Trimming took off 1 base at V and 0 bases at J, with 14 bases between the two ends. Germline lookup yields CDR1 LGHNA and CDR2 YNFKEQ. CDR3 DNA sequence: TGTGCCAGCAGCCAAGGGGGTGGGCGCCTTAGCACAGATACGCAGTATTTT. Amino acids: CASSQGGGRLSTDTQYF.

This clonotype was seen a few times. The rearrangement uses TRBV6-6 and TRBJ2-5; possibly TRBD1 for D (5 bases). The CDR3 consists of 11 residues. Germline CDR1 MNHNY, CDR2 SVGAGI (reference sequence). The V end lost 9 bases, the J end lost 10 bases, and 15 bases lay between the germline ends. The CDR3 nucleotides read TGTGCCAGTAGAAATAGGGGAATCCAGTACTTC. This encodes CASRNRGIQYF.

The CDR3, as DNA: TGTGCCAGCAGTCAGACGACAGGGGGCCGGAATTCACCCCTCCACTTT. Residues: CASSQTTGGRNSPLHF. This sequence joins TRBV6-5 and TRBJ1-6, with 10 bases matching TRBD1. V lost 5 bases, J lost 7 bases, and 8 bases stayed unmatched. CDR3 length: 16 residues. The germline CDR1 and CDR2 sequences are MNHEY and SVGAGI.

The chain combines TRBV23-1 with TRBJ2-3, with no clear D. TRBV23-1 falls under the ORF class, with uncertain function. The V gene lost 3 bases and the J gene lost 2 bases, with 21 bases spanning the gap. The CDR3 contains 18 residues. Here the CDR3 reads CASSHGSAPFSFTDTQYF. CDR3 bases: TGCGCCAGCAGTCATGGGTCGGCACCCTTTAGCTTCACAGATACGCAGTATTTT.

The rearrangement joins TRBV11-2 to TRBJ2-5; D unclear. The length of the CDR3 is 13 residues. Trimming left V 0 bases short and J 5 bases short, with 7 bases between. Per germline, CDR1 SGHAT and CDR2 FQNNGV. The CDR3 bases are TGTGCCAGCAGCTTAGATAATACGGAGACCCAGTACTTC. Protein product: CASSLDNTETQYF.

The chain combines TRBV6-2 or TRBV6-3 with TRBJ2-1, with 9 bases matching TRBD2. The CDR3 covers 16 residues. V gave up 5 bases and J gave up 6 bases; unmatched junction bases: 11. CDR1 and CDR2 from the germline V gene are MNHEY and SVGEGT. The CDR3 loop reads CASSDQREARVNEQFF. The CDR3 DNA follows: TGTGCCAGCAGTGACCAGCGGGAGGCCCGGGTCAATGAGCAGTTCTTC.

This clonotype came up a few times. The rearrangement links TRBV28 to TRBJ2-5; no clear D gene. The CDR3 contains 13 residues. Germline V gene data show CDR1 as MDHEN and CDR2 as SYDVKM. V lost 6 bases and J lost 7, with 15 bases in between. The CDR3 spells CASSQYSSGTQYF. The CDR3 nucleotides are TGTGCCAGCAGCCAATACAGCTCGGGGACCCAGTACTTC.

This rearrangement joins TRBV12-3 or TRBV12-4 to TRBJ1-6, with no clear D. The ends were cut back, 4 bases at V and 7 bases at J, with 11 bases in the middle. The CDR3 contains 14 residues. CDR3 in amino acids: CASSSSWRNSPLHF. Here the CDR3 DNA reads TGTGCCAGCAGTTCATCCTGGAGGAATTCACCCCTCCACTTT.

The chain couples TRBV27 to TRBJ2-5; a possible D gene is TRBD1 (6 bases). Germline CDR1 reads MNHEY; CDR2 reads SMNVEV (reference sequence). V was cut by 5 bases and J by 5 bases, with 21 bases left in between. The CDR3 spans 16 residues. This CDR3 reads CASSPLSTGSRETQYF. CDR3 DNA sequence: TGTGCCAGCAGTCCATTGTCGACAGGTTCAAGGGAGACCCAGTACTTC.

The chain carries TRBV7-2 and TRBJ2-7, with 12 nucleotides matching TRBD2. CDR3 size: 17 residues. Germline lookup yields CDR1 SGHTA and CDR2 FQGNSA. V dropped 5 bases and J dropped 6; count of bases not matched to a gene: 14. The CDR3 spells CASSPTVTGLAGREQYF. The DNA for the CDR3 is TGTGCCAGCAGCCCGACCGTAACTGGACTAGCGGGACGCGAGCAGTACTTC.

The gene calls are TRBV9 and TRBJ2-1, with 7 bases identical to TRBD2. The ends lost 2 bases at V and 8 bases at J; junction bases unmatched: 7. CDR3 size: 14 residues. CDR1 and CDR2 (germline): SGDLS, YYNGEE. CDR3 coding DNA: TGTGCCAGCAGCGTCAGACTAGCCTCCCATGAGCAGTTCTTC. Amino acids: CASSVRLASHEQFF. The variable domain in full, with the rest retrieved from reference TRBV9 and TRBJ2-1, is DSGVTQTPKHLITATGQRVTLRCSPRSGDLSVYWYQQSLDQGLQFLIQYYNGEERAKGNILERFSAQQFPDLHSELNLSSLELGDSALYFCASSVRLASHEQFFGPGTRLTVL.

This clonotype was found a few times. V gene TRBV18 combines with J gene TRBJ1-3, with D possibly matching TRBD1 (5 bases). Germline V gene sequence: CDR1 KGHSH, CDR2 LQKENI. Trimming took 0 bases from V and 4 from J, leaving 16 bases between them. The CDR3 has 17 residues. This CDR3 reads CASSPPARGISGNTIYF. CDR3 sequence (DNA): TGTGCCAGCTCACCACCGGCCCGGGGGATCTCCGGAAACACCATATATTTT.

The CDR3 protein is CASSEAPGGAFTEQYF. In DNA, the CDR3 is TGTGCCAGCAGTGAAGCGCCCGGGGGCGCTTTTACCGAGCAGTACTTC. V gene TRBV6-1 combines with J gene TRBJ2-7, with D perhaps being TRBD1 or TRBD2 (6 bases each). Germline values: CDR1 MNHNS, CDR2 SASEGT. The CDR3 has 16 residues. V lost 0 bases, J lost 6 bases, and 18 bases lay in between.

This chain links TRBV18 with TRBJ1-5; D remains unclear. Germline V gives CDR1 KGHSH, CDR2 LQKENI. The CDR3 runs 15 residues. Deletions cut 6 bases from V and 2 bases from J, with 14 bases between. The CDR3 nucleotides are TGTGCCAGCTCGACGAAAGCGGCGGGCAATCAGCCCCAGCATTTT. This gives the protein CASSTKAAGNQPQHF.

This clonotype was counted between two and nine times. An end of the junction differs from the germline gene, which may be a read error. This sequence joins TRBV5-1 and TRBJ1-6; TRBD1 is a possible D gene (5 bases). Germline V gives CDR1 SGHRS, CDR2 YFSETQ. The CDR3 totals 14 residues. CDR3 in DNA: TGCGCCAGCAGCGCGGGACCAAATAAGTCACCCCTCCACTTT. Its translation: CASSAGPNKSPLHF.